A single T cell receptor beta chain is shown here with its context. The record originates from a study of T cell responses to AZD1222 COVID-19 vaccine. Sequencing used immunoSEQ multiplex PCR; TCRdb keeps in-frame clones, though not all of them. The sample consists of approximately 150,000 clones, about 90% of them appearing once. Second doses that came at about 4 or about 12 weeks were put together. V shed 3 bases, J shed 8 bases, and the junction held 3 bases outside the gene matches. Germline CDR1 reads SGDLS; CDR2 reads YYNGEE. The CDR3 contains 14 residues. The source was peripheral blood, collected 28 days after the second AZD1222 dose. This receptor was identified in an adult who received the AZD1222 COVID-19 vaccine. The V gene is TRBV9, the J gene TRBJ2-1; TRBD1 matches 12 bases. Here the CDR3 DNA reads TGTGCCAGCAGCGCGGGACAGGGGGCGCATGAGCAGTTCTTC. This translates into CASSAGQGAHEQFF. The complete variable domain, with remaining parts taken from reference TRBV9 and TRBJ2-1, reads DSGVTQTPKHLITATGQRVTLRCSPRSGDLSVYWYQQSLDQGLQFLIQYYNGEERAKGNILERFSAQQFPDLHSELNLSSLELGDSALYFCASSAGQGAHEQFFGPGTRLTVL.